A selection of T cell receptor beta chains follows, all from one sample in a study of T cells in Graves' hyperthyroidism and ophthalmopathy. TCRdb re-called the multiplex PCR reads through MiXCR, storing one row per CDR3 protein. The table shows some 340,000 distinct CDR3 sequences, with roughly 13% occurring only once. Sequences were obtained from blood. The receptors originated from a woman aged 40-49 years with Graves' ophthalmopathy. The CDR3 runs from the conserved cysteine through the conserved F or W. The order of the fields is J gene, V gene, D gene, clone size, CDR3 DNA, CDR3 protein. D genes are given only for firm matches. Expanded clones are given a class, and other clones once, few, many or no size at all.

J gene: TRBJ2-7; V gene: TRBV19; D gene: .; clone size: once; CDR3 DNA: TGTGCCTCAGGGAGGGGGGGCCTCTACGAGCAGTACTTC; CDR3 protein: CASGRGGLYEQYF
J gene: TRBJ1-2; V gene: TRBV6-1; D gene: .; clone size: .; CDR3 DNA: TGTGCCAGCGGAACGTCCATTTTGGGGAACTATGGCTACACCTTC; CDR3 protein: CASGTSILGNYGYTF
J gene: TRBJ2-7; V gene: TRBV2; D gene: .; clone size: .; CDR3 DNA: TGTGCCACTACCAAGGACATCCTTGCCGGGGCCGAGCAGTACTTC; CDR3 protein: CATTKDILAGAEQYF
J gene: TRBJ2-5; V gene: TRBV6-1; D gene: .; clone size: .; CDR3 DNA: TGTGCCAGCAGTGAAGGTGACTTAGAGACCCAGTACTTC; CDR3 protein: CASSEGDLETQYF
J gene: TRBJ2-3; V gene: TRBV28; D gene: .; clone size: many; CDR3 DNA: TGTGCCAGCAGCCCGAATTCCGGGGTAGTGGCGCAGTATTTT; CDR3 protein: CASSPNSGVVAQYF
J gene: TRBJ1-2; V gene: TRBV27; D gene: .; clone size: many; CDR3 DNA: TGTGCCAGCAGACCCCGCGGGGTGGTCTATGGCTACACCTTC; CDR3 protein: CASRPRGVVYGYTF
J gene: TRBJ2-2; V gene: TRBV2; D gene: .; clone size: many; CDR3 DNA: TGTGCCAGCAGGGGGGGGGCGGCCGGGGAGCTGTTTTTT; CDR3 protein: CASRGGAAGELFF
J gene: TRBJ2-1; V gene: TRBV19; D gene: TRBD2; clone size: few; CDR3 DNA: TGTGCCAGTAGTCCGATTGGAGCGGGGGCCGACAATGAGCAGTTCTTC; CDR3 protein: CASSPIGAGADNEQFF
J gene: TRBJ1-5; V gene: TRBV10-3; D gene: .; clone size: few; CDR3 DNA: TGTGCCATCAGTGAGTTGTCGAGTCAGCCCCAGCATTTT; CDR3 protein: CAISELSSQPQHF
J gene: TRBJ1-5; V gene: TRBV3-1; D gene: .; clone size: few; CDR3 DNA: TGTGCCAGCAGCCAAGGATCAGGGCCAGTGAGGCCCCAGCATTTT; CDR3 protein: CASSQGSGPVRPQHF
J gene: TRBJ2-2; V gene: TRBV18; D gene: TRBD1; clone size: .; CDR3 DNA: TGTGCCAGCTCACCGGACAGGGTCGGCACCGGGGAGCTGTTTTTT; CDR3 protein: CASSPDRVGTGELFF
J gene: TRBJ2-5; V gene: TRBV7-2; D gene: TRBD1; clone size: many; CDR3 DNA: TGTGCCAGCAGCTCCTCCTGGGGCAGGGGGCCGACCCAGTACTTC; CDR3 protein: CASSSSWGRGPTQYF
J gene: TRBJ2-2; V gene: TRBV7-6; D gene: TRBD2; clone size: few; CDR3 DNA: TGTGCCAGCAGCCGTGGACTAGCGGGAGTTCAGCGTGCCACCGGGGAGCTGTTTTTT; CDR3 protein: CASSRGLAGVQRATGELFF
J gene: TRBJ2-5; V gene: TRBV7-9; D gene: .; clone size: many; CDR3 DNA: TGTGCCAGCACCCGAGTCGGGAGTCAAACCCAAGAGACCCAGTACTTC; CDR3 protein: CASTRVGSQTQETQYF
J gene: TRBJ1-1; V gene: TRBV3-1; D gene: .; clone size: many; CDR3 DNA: TGTGCCAGCAGCCAAGCCCCGGGTCCCACTGAAGCTTTCTTT; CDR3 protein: CASSQAPGPTEAFF
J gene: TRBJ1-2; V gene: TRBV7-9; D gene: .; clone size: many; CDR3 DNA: TGTGCCAGCAGCCGAGACCTGGGGGTCTATGGCTACACCTTC; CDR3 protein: CASSRDLGVYGYTF
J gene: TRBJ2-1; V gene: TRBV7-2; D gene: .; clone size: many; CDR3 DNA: TGTGCCAGCAGCCCGGGACTCCCCCCGAATGAGCAGTTCTTC; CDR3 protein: CASSPGLPPNEQFF
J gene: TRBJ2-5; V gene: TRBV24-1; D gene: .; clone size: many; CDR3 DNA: TGTGCCACCAGTGATTTAGGAAAGGTCCAGTACTTC; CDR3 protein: CATSDLGKVQYF
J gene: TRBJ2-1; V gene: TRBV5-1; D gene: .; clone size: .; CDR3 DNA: TGCGCCAGCAGCTCCTTACTAGGGACGTTCGGCGGCGAGCAGTTCTTC; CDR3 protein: CASSSLLGTFGGEQFF
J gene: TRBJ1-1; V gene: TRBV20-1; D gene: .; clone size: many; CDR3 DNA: TGCAGTGCTAGAGAGCTCGGGGGCCGCGCTTTCTTT; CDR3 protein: CSARELGGRAFF
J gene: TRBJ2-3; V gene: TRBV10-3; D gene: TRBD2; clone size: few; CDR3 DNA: TGTGCCATCAGTGAGAGGCGGGAGCTTCCCACAGATACGCAGTATTTT; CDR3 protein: CAISERRELPTDTQYF
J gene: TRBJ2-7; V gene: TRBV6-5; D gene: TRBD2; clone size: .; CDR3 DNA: TGTGCCAGCAGTTACAGGTCCCTAGCGGGGTCCCCCTACGAGCAGTACTTC; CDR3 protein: CASSYRSLAGSPYEQYF
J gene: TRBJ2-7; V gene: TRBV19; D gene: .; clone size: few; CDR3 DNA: TGTGCCAGTAGTATTATTGGCGACAGCTCCTACGAGCAGTACTTC; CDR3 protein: CASSIIGDSSYEQYF
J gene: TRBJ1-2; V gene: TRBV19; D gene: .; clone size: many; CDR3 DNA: TGTGCCAGTAGTTCGACAGAGGCTAGTGGCTACACCTTC; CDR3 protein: CASSSTEASGYTF
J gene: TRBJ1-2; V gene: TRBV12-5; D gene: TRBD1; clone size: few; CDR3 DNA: TGTGTTAGTGGTGCCGGACAGGGACGGAGTGGCTACACCTTC; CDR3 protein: CVSGAGQGRSGYTF
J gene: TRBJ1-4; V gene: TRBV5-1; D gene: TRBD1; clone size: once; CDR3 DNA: TGCGCCAGCAGCTATGGACAGGGATTTAATGAAAAACTGTTTTTT; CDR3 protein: CASSYGQGFNEKLFF